The rows below give T cell receptor beta chains drawn from one sample of a study of shared clonotypes between healthy human individuals. Measured with immunoSEQ multiplex PCR; TCRdb has only the in-frame clones, and not every one. The sample has fewer than 600,000 clones, about 80% seen once; the top ten hold 9.5% to 15%. The sequencing input was PBMCs. These receptors all stem from a woman in her 40s in good health. Some clones in this sample may be carry-over from other donors' samples. Both conserved end residues are part of each CDR3. Fields, in order: CDR3 length, D gene, clone size, J gene, V gene, CDR3 protein, CDR3 DNA. The D gene is left open where the match is weak. Some rows mark clone size as missing; the rest say once, few, many or name a class of expanded clone.

len: 15
d_gene: TRBD1
abundance: once
j_gene: TRBJ2-7
v_gene: TRBV6-1
CDR3aa: CASSEEEGGYYEQYF
CDR3nt: TGTGCCAGCAGTGAAGAGGAAGGGGGCTACTACGAGCAGTACTTC

len: 13
d_gene: TRBD1
abundance: NA
j_gene: TRBJ2-7
v_gene: TRBV7-7
CDR3aa: CASSPGQGSEQYF
CDR3nt: TGTGCCAGCAGCCCGGGACAGGGGTCCGAGCAGTACTTC

len: 14
d_gene: TRBD1
abundance: NA
j_gene: TRBJ1-5
v_gene: TRBV6-5
CDR3aa: CASSGGQVNQPQHF
CDR3nt: TGTGCCAGCAGTGGGGGACAGGTCAATCAGCCCCAGCATTTT

len: 16
d_gene: TRBD1
abundance: once
j_gene: TRBJ1-1
v_gene: TRBV10-3
CDR3aa: CAISTTGVLDRGEAFF
CDR3nt: TGTGCCATCAGTACAACAGGGGTACTCGATCGAGGTGAAGCTTTCTTT

len: 13
d_gene: NA
abundance: NA
j_gene: TRBJ1-1
v_gene: TRBV18
CDR3aa: CASSPGANTEAFF
CDR3nt: TGTGCCAGCTCACCTGGGGCGAACACTGAAGCTTTCTTT

len: 16
d_gene: TRBD2
abundance: NA
j_gene: TRBJ2-1
v_gene: TRBV6-5
CDR3aa: CASSYRGTSGTNEQFF
CDR3nt: TGTGCCAGCAGTTATCGCGGGACTAGCGGGACCAATGAGCAGTTCTTC

len: 15
d_gene: NA
abundance: NA
j_gene: TRBJ2-1
v_gene: TRBV11-2
CDR3aa: CASSLVGDSYNEQFF
CDR3nt: TGTGCCAGCAGCTTAGTCGGTGACTCCTACAATGAGCAGTTCTTC

len: 17
d_gene: NA
abundance: NA
j_gene: TRBJ2-1
v_gene: TRBV27
CDR3aa: CASSSITVPRYYNEQFF
CDR3nt: TGTGCCAGCAGTTCCATTACTGTACCAAGATACTACAATGAGCAGTTCTTC

len: 15
d_gene: NA
abundance: NA
j_gene: TRBJ1-4
v_gene: TRBV2
CDR3aa: CASRRVVADNEKLFF
CDR3nt: TGTGCCAGCAGGAGGGTGGTCGCTGATAATGAAAAACTGTTTTTT

len: 16
d_gene: NA
abundance: few
j_gene: TRBJ2-6
v_gene: TRBV6-1
CDR3aa: CASSETRTSGANVLTF
CDR3nt: TGTGCCAGCAGTGAAACCCGGACCTCTGGGGCCAACGTCCTGACTTTC

len: 15
d_gene: NA
abundance: NA
j_gene: TRBJ2-4
v_gene: TRBV4-1
CDR3aa: CASSQVAPPRGIQYF
CDR3nt: TGCGCCAGCAGCCAAGTTGCCCCCCCGAGGGGCATTCAGTACTTC

len: 14
d_gene: NA
abundance: NA
j_gene: TRBJ1-1
v_gene: TRBV9
CDR3aa: CASSVDRWDTEAFF
CDR3nt: TGTGCCAGCAGCGTAGACAGGTGGGACACTGAAGCTTTCTTT

len: 16
d_gene: TRBD2
abundance: NA
j_gene: TRBJ2-5
v_gene: TRBV7-2
CDR3aa: CASSSGTSPIQETQYF
CDR3nt: TGTGCCAGCAGCTCGGGGACTAGCCCCATACAAGAGACCCAGTACTTC

len: 15
d_gene: NA
abundance: NA
j_gene: TRBJ1-2
v_gene: TRBV2
CDR3aa: CASSETPLGPGTYTF
CDR3nt: TGTGCCAGCAGTGAGACCCCATTGGGACCGGGGACCTACACCTTC

len: 11
d_gene: NA
abundance: NA
j_gene: TRBJ2-1
v_gene: TRBV29-1
CDR3aa: CSAYSYNEQFF
CDR3nt: TGCAGCGCCTACAGCTACAATGAGCAGTTCTTC

len: 14
d_gene: TRBD1
abundance: NA
j_gene: TRBJ2-7
v_gene: TRBV30
CDR3aa: CAWSKDRTAYEQYF
CDR3nt: TGTGCCTGGAGTAAGGACAGGACGGCCTACGAGCAGTACTTC

len: 15
d_gene: TRBD2
abundance: NA
j_gene: TRBJ2-7
v_gene: TRBV29-1
CDR3aa: CSVEGRGGRPYEQYF
CDR3nt: TGCAGCGTTGAAGGTCGCGGCGGGAGGCCCTACGAGCAGTACTTC

len: 14
d_gene: NA
abundance: NA
j_gene: TRBJ2-7
v_gene: TRBV6-1
CDR3aa: CATREWGAQNEQYF
CDR3nt: TGTGCCACCCGGGAATGGGGTGCCCAGAACGAGCAGTACTTC

len: 11
d_gene: NA
abundance: NA
j_gene: TRBJ2-7
v_gene: TRBV18
CDR3aa: CASFTSYEQYF
CDR3nt: TGTGCCAGCTTCACTTCCTACGAGCAGTACTTC

len: 10
d_gene: NA
abundance: NA
j_gene: TRBJ1-5
v_gene: TRBV30
CDR3aa: CRGGNQPQHF
CDR3nt: TGTAGGGGGGGTAATCAGCCCCAGCATTTT

len: 16
d_gene: TRBD1
abundance: NA
j_gene: TRBJ1-5
v_gene: TRBV4-2
CDR3aa: CASSQGTDRGNQPQHF
CDR3nt: TGTGCCAGCAGCCAAGGAACGGACAGGGGCAATCAGCCCCAGCATTTT

len: 13
d_gene: NA
abundance: NA
j_gene: TRBJ2-3
v_gene: TRBV7-7
CDR3aa: CASSLMVADTQYF
CDR3nt: TGTGCCAGCAGCTTAATGGTAGCAGATACGCAGTATTTT

len: 15
d_gene: NA
abundance: NA
j_gene: TRBJ2-1
v_gene: TRBV27
CDR3aa: CASSPQTSFHAEQFF
CDR3nt: TGTGCCAGCAGTCCCCAAACTAGCTTTCATGCTGAGCAGTTCTTC

len: 12
d_gene: NA
abundance: NA
j_gene: TRBJ2-7
v_gene: TRBV28
CDR3aa: CASTPMTGEQYF
CDR3nt: TGTGCCAGCACTCCCATGACGGGCGAGCAGTACTTC

len: 13
d_gene: NA
abundance: few
j_gene: TRBJ2-2
v_gene: TRBV5-8
CDR3aa: CASSLLGTGELFF
CDR3nt: TGTGCCAGCAGCCTCCTGGGTACCGGGGAGCTGTTTTTT

len: 16
d_gene: NA
abundance: NA
j_gene: TRBJ2-6
v_gene: TRBV27
CDR3aa: CASSLMTVAGANVLTF
CDR3nt: TGTGCCAGCAGTTTAATGACGGTAGCTGGGGCCAACGTCCTGACTTTC

len: 18
d_gene: TRBD1
abundance: few
j_gene: TRBJ1-5
v_gene: TRBV19
CDR3aa: CASSIDPSRGLVDQPQHF
CDR3nt: TGTGCCAGTAGTATAGATCCCAGCAGGGGGCTAGTGGATCAGCCCCAGCATTTT

len: 14
d_gene: NA
abundance: NA
j_gene: TRBJ1-5
v_gene: TRBV6-6
CDR3aa: CASSNQDSNQPQHF
CDR3nt: TGTGCCAGCAGTAACCAGGATAGCAATCAGCCCCAGCATTTT

len: 14
d_gene: TRBD1
abundance: many
j_gene: TRBJ2-7
v_gene: TRBV4-2
CDR3aa: CASSLRQGHYEQYF
CDR3nt: TGTGCCAGCAGCCTCCGACAGGGGCACTACGAGCAGTACTTC

len: 13
d_gene: NA
abundance: many
j_gene: TRBJ1-5
v_gene: TRBV4-2
CDR3aa: CASSPKWNQPQHF
CDR3nt: TGTGCCAGCAGCCCCAAGTGGAATCAGCCCCAGCATTTT

len: 18
d_gene: TRBD2
abundance: NA
j_gene: TRBJ2-2
v_gene: TRBV5-1
CDR3aa: CASSPRSIAGGVTGELFF
CDR3nt: TGCGCCAGCAGCCCGCGGAGTATAGCGGGAGGGGTCACCGGGGAGCTGTTTTTT

len: 14
d_gene: TRBD2
abundance: NA
j_gene: TRBJ2-1
v_gene: TRBV25-1
CDR3aa: CASRGTSGSYEQFF
CDR3nt: TGTGCCAGCAGAGGGACTAGCGGGTCGTATGAGCAGTTCTTC

len: 15
d_gene: TRBD2
abundance: NA
j_gene: TRBJ2-7
v_gene: TRBV5-4
CDR3aa: CASSLGGTSIYEQYF
CDR3nt: TGTGCCAGCAGCTTGGGAGGGACTAGCATTTACGAGCAGTACTTC

len: 15
d_gene: TRBD2
abundance: NA
j_gene: TRBJ2-5
v_gene: TRBV5-1
CDR3aa: CASSASGTYQETQYF
CDR3nt: TGCGCCAGCAGCGCTAGCGGGACGTACCAAGAGACCCAGTACTTC

len: 13
d_gene: NA
abundance: NA
j_gene: TRBJ1-1
v_gene: TRBV7-9
CDR3aa: CASSFYGNTEAFF
CDR3nt: TGTGCCAGCAGCTTTTACGGTAACACTGAAGCTTTCTTT

len: 14
d_gene: NA
abundance: NA
j_gene: TRBJ1-1
v_gene: TRBV7-9
CDR3aa: CASTREISDTEAFF
CDR3nt: TGTGCCAGCACCAGGGAAATTTCGGACACTGAAGCTTTCTTT

len: 16
d_gene: TRBD1
abundance: NA
j_gene: TRBJ1-1
v_gene: TRBV28
CDR3aa: CASSLPRGQGLPEAFF
CDR3nt: TGTGCCAGCAGCCTCCCTAGGGGACAGGGTTTACCTGAAGCTTTCTTT

len: 15
d_gene: TRBD1
abundance: once
j_gene: TRBJ1-4
v_gene: TRBV9
CDR3aa: CASSPRTGEGEKLFF
CDR3nt: TGTGCCAGCAGCCCCAGGACAGGGGAGGGCGAAAAACTGTTTTTT

len: 14
d_gene: TRBD2
abundance: NA
j_gene: TRBJ2-7
v_gene: TRBV2
CDR3aa: CASNINSGSYEQYF
CDR3nt: TGTGCCAGCAATATCAACAGCGGGAGTTACGAGCAGTACTTC

len: 14
d_gene: NA
abundance: NA
j_gene: TRBJ2-7
v_gene: TRBV27
CDR3aa: CASRAVAASYEQYF
CDR3nt: TGTGCCAGCAGAGCCGTGGCGGCCTCCTACGAGCAGTACTTC

len: 16
d_gene: NA
abundance: NA
j_gene: TRBJ2-2
v_gene: TRBV19
CDR3aa: CASKTLADGGTGELFF
CDR3nt: TGTGCCAGTAAAACCCTGGCGGATGGTGGGACCGGGGAGCTGTTTTTT

len: 12
d_gene: NA
abundance: few
j_gene: TRBJ2-5
v_gene: TRBV27
CDR3aa: CASSLSGETQYF
CDR3nt: TGTGCCAGCAGTTTATCGGGAGAGACCCAGTACTTC

len: 15
d_gene: NA
abundance: NA
j_gene: TRBJ1-1
v_gene: TRBV14
CDR3aa: CASSQDIGVNTEAFF
CDR3nt: TGTGCCAGCAGCCAAGATATAGGGGTCAACACTGAAGCTTTCTTT

len: 15
d_gene: NA
abundance: few
j_gene: TRBJ2-1
v_gene: TRBV28
CDR3aa: CASSPTGGGGGEQFF
CDR3nt: TGTGCCAGCAGTCCTACAGGGGGAGGGGGCGGTGAGCAGTTCTTC

len: 11
d_gene: NA
abundance: NA
j_gene: TRBJ2-7
v_gene: TRBV2
CDR3aa: CASSDWDEQYF
CDR3nt: TGTGCCAGCAGTGACTGGGACGAGCAGTACTTC

len: 13
d_gene: NA
abundance: once
j_gene: TRBJ2-7
v_gene: TRBV18
CDR3aa: CASSPGTGGEQYF
CDR3nt: TGTGCCAGCTCACCAGGGACCGGAGGGGAGCAGTACTTC

len: 17
d_gene: NA
abundance: NA
j_gene: TRBJ2-2
v_gene: TRBV14
CDR3aa: CASSPMGQVSNTGELFF
CDR3nt: TGTGCCAGCAGCCCGATGGGCCAGGTTTCTAACACCGGGGAGCTGTTTTTT

len: 14
d_gene: NA
abundance: NA
j_gene: TRBJ2-1
v_gene: TRBV5-1
CDR3aa: CASSLAGTNNEQFF
CDR3nt: TGCGCCAGCAGCTTGGCGGGGACAAACAATGAGCAGTTCTTC